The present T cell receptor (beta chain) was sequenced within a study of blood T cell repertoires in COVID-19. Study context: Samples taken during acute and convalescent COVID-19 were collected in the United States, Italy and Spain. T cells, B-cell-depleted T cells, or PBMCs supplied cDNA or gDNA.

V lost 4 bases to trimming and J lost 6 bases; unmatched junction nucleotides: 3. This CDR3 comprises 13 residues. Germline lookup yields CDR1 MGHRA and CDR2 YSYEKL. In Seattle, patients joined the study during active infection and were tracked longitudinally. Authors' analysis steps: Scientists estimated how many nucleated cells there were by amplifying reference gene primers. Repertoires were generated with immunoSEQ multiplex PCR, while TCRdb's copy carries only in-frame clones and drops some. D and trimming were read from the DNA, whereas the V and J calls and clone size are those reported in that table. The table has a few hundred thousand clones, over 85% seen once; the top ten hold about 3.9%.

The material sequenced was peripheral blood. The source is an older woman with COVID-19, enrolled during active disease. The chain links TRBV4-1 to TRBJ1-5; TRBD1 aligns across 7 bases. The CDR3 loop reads CASSLQGTQPQHF. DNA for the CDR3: TGCGCCAGCAGCCTACAGGGGACTCAGCCCCAGCATTTT.